This passage covers 7 T cell receptor beta chains from one sample sequenced in a study of T-cell reconstitution after alpha-beta-depleted transplantation in children. A library of TCRbeta sequences, prepared with unique molecular identifiers, was generated. TCRdb ran MiXCR on the PCR reads and lists one entry per CDR3 protein. The sample contains hundreds of thousands of distinct CDR3 sequences, around 11% of which appear only once. The sequenced sample was PBMCs from the stem cell graft donor, obtained from the stem cell graft. The origin of the receptors is a human donor who donated a stem cell graft to a child with acute lymphoblastic leukemia.

In this sample, this clonotype turned up many times. The V gene is TRBV27, the J gene TRBJ2-3; D gene uncertain. Deletions cut 8 bases from V and 2 bases from J, with 17 bases between. CDR3 size: 15 residues. From germline, CDR1 is MNHEY and CDR2 SMNVEV (reference sequence). The DNA for the CDR3 is TGTGCCAGCGGCCGGGTGGCAGGTCTCACAGATACGCAGTATTTT. Translated, it gives CASGRVAGLTDTQYF.

This clonotype came up once. A much larger clone differs by one base, so this may be a read error. This CDR3 reads CASSVEGQVLLGTDAQYF. DNA of the CDR3: TGTGCCAGCAGCGTAGAGGGACAAGTACTGCTGGGGACAGATGCGCAGTATTTT. The rearrangement uses TRBV9 and TRBJ2-3; 7 nucleotides match TRBD1. CDR1 and CDR2 (germline): SGDLS, YYNGEE. CDR3 length: 18 amino acids. The complete variable domain, with remaining parts taken from reference TRBV9 and TRBJ2-3, reads DSGVTQTPKHLITATGQRVTLRCSPRSGDLSVYWYQQSLDQGLQFLIQYYNGEERAKGNILERFSAQQFPDLHSELNLSSLELGDSALYFCASSVEGQVLLGTDAQYFGPGTRLTVL.

This clonotype was recorded many times. V gene TRBV5-1 combines with J gene TRBJ2-5; 8 nucleotides line up with TRBD2. This CDR3 comprises 16 residues. V dropped 1 base and J dropped 2; count of bases not matched to a gene: 7. Germline-derived CDR1 and CDR2 are SGHRS and YFSETQ. The CDR3 sequence is CASSLFGGGIQETQYF. CDR3 coding DNA: TGCGCCAGCAGCTTGTTCGGCGGGGGGATACAAGAGACCCAGTACTTC.

There are many counts of this clonotype. V and J are TRBV29-1 and TRBJ1-1, with D perhaps TRBD1 (6 bases). The length of the CDR3 is 13 residues. The germline V and J ends were trimmed by 7 bases and 1 base, with 13 bases remaining between them. Germline CDR1 and CDR2: SQVTM and ANQGSEA. Written as DNA, the CDR3 is TGCAGCGGGACTAGGACAGCGAACACTGAAGCTTTCTTT. It yields the protein CSGTRTANTEAFF. The full variable domain, its missing parts supplied by reference TRBV29-1 and TRBJ1-1, is SAVISQKPSRDICQRGTSLTIQCQVDSQVTMMFWYRQQPGQSLTLIATANQGSEATYESGFVIDKFPISRPNLTFSTLTVSNMSPEDSSIYLCSGTRTANTEAFFGQGTRLTVV.

The chain is built from TRBV21-1 and TRBJ2-4; the D call in the table, TRBD1, was not verified against the DNA. TRBV21-1 is assigned pseudogene status. The CDR3 runs to 17 residues. The CDR3 spells CASSSHGQTLAKNIQYF. CDR3 coding DNA: TGTGCCAGCAGCTCTCACGGACAGACACTAGCCAAAAACATTCAGTACTTC.

This clonotype came up many times. This rearrangement joins TRBV20-1 to TRBJ2-2; tentatively, D is TRBD1 or TRBD2 (5 bases each). Germline values: CDR1 DFQATT, CDR2 SNEGSKA (reference sequence). The CDR3 sequence is 14 residues long. V was trimmed by 4 bases and J by 6 bases, leaving 15 bases between them. The DNA of the CDR3 is TGCAGTGCTATACCCTTTGGGGGAGCCGGGGAGCTGTTTTTT. The encoded protein is CSAIPFGGAGELFF.

This clonotype was found many times. This chain uses TRBV7-2 with TRBJ2-7; unclear D gene. The CDR3 contains 16 residues. V lost 1 base to trimming and J lost 0 bases, with 13 bases between them. The germline CDR1 and CDR2 sequences are SGHTA and FQGNSA. CDR3 loop: CASSLEQRYISYEQYF. CDR3 nucleotide sequence: TGTGCCAGCAGCTTAGAGCAGCGCTACATCTCCTACGAGCAGTACTTC.